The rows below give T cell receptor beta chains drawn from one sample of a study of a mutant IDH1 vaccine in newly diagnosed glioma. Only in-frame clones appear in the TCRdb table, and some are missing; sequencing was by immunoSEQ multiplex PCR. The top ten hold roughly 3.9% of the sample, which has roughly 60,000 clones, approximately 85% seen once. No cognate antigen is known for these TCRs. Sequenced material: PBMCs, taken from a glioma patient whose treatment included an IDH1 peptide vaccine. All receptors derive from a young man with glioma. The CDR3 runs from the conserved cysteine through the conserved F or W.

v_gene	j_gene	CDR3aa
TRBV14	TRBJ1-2	CASSPRRSGGNYGYTF
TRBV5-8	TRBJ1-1	CASSLGEGKGAFF
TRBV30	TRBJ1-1	CAWSAMTGARTEAFF
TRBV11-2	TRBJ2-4	CASSPRQGTKNIQYF
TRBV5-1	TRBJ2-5	CASSLAAGGIETQYF
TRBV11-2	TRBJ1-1	CASSWGPPTEAFF
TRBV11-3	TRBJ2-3	CASSSGAVPTDTQYF
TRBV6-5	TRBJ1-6	CASSYGGAGSPLHF
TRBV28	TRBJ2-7	CASRDPGPYEQYF
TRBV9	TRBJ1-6	CASRETGGNSPLHF
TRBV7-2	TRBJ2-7	CASSLGGRPYEQYF
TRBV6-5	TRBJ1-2	CASKGQNYGYTF
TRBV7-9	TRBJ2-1	CASGTSEKYNEQFF
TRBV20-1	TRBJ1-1	CSAGGNSGTFF
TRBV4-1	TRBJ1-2	CASSQTRTVAYGYTF
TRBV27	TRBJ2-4	CASSFLGELAKNIQYF
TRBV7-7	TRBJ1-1	CASSLVPRVMNTEAFF
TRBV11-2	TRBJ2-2	CASSLGTSGANTGELFF
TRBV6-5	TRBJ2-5	CASSYGGRSQETQYF
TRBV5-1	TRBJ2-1	CASSLAKLNLAGRLDNEQFF
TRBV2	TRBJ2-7	CASSPFGLNSYEQYF
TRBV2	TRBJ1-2	CANRTEFNYGYTF
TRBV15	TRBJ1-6	CATSPPPSHRSFSPLHF
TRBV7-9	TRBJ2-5	CASSLVGDAQETQYF
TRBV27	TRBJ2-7	CASSLSNGYSYEQYF
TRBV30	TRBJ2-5	CAWSVSRGLRETQYF
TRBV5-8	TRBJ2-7	CASSTPTSGGAYEQYF
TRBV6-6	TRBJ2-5	CASSYVAGYRETQYF
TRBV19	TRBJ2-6	CASSIGRRSGANVLTF
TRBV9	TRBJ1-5	CASSAYSNQPQHF
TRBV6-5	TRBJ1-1	CASRIRGDTEAFF
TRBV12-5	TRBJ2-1	CASGLSHGTGSYNEQFF
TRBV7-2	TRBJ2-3	CASSPRLAGATDTQYF
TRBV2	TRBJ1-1	CASSDRTGATEAFF
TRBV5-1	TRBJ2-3	CASSLVLAGGTDTQYF
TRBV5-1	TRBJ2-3	CASSLGDRYDTQYF
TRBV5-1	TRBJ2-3	CASSLGAVPPFVYTQYF
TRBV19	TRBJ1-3	CASTENSGNTIYF
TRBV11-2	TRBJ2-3	CAGGTGRTDTQYF
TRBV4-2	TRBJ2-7	CASSPWTGGSYEQYF
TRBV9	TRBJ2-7	CASSVAGTGTYEQYF
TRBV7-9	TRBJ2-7	CASSFPAQTYEQYF
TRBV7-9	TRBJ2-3	CASSLGRGGTDTQYF
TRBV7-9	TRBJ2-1	CASSLLNLNEQFF
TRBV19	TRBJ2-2	CASRNTGSSGELFF
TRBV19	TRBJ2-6	CASSIGGRLASWLIRGANVLTF
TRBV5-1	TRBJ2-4	CASSWGGLETKNIQYF
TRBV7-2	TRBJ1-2	CASSLAAGLNYGYTF
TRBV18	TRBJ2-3	CASSPLPDRVPDTQYF
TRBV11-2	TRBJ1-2	CASSLGSSLPQNRYTF
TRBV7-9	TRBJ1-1	CASSPLDRNTEAFF
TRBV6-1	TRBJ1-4	CASSEASASGKLFF
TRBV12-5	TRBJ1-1	CASGLVLADRGLDTEAFF
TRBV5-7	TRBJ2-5	CASPAGRGLETQYF